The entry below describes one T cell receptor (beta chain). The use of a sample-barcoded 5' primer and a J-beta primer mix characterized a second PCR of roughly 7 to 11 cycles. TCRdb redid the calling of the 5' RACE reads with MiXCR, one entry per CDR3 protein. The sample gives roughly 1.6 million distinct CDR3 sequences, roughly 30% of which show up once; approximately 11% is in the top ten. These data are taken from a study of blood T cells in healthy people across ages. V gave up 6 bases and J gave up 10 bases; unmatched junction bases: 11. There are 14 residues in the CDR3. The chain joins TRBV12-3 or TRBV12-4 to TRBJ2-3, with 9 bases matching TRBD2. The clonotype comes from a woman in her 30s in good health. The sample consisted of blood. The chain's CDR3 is CASRPAGGPDAQYF. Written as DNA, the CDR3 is TGTGCCAGCAGACCAGCGGGGGGCCCCGATGCGCAGTATTTT.